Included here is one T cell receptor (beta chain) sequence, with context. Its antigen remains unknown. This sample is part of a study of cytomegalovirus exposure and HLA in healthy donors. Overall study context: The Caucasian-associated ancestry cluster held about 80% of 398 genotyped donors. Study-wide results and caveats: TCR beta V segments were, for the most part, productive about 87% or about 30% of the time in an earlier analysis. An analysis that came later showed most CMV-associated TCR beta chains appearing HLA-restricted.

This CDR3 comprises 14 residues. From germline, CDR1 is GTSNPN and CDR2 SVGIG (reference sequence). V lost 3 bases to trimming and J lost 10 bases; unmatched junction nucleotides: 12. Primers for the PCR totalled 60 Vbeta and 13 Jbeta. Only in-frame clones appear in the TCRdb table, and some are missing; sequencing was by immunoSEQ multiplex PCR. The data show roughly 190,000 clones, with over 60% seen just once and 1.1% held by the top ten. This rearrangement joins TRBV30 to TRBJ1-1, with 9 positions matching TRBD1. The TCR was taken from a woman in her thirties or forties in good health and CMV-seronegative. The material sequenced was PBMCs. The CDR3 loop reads CAWSAGQGSLTAFF. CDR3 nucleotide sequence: TGTGCCTGGAGCGCCGGACAGGGGTCCCTCACAGCTTTCTTT. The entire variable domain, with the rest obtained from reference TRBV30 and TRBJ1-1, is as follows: SQTIHQWPATLVQPVGSPLSLECTVEGTSNPNLYWYRQAAGRGLQLLFYSVGIGQISSEVPQNLSASRPQDRQFILSSKKLLLSDSGFYLCAWSAGQGSLTAFFGQGTRLTVV.